These 22 T cell receptor beta chains came from one sample sequenced in a study of blood T cells in healthy people across ages. Through a sample-barcoded 5' primer and a J-beta primer mix, a second PCR was run for about 6 to 12 cycles. TCRdb passed the 5' RACE reads through MiXCR, listing each CDR3 protein once. The sample includes hundreds of thousands of distinct CDR3 sequences, about 25% of them seen just once. Sequencing used blood. The receptor set was obtained from a woman aged 70-85 years in good health.

This chain connects TRBV29-1 to TRBJ1-2; D is possibly TRBD1 (6 bases). This CDR3 has 12 amino acids. CDR1 and CDR2 (germline): SQVTM, ANQGSEA. Trimming stripped 4 bases from V and 3 bases from J, with 9 bases between. The CDR3 DNA is TGCAGCGTTGTCCCAGGGGACTATGGCTACACCTTC. It codes for CSVVPGDYGYTF.

This clonotype was seen a few times. V and J are TRBV2 and TRBJ2-5, with TRBD1 matching over 7 bases. The DNA matches TRBJ2-1 better at its end, which makes the J call doubtful. Germline values: CDR1 SNHLY, CDR2 FYNNEI. This CDR3 is 13 amino acids long. CDR3 nucleotides: TGTGCCAGACAGGGGAGTACATACAATGAGCAGTTCTTC. Translating it yields CARQGSTYNEQFF.

A few counts support this clonotype. The CDR3 DNA reads as TGTGCCATCAGTGCCGGAAACACCATATATTTT. Amino acid sequence: CAISAGNTIYF. The J gene is TRBJ1-3, the V gene TRBV10-3; D ambiguous. The V gene's germline CDR1 is ENHRY and CDR2 SYGVKD. The CDR3 is 11 amino acids. With 4 bases removed from V and 4 bases from J, the gap between germline ends came to 2 bases.

This chain uses TRBV5-1 with TRBJ1-1; 9 nucleotides agree with TRBD1. V shed 3 bases and J 1 base; nucleotides not matched to a gene: 7. The CDR3 runs 16 residues. Germline CDR1 reads SGHRS; CDR2 reads YFSETQ. Written as DNA, the CDR3 is TGCGCCAGCAGCTACCTGACAGGGGGGGCGAACACTGAAGCTTTCTTT. It encodes CASSYLTGGANTEAFF.

This clonotype was seen a few times. The chain is built from TRBV11-2 and TRBJ2-7, with 9 positions matching TRBD1. Looked up from germline, CDR1 is SGHAT and CDR2 is FQNNGV. The J segment lost 5 bases and the V segment lost 6 bases, leaving 14 bases of the junction unmatched. This CDR3 is 16 amino acids long. The CDR3 region has the DNA TGTGCCAGCAGAACCCAGCCGGGACAGGGCCTCAACGAGCAGTACTTC. It encodes CASRTQPGQGLNEQYF.

This clonotype came up many times. The CDR3 DNA is TGTGCCAGCAGCTTAGTAGACGAGCAGTACTTC. This gives the protein CASSLVDEQYF. The genes are TRBV7-2 and TRBJ2-7; D unclear. The germline V gene has CDR1 SGHTA and CDR2 FQGNSA. V was shortened by 1 base and J by 5 bases, with 3 bases between the two germline ends. This CDR3 region has 11 residues.

The chain carries TRBV5-1 and TRBJ2-7, with 10 positions matching TRBD1. Germline V CDR1 and CDR2: SGHRS, YFSETQ. The CDR3 loop spans 16 amino acids. V was clipped by 0 bases and J by 1 base; unmatched bases: 4. The CDR3 DNA sequence: TGCGCCAGCAGCTTGGACGGGACAGGGGTTTCCTACGAGCAGTACTTC. It encodes CASSLDGTGVSYEQYF.

This clonotype was observed a handful of times. The junction departs from the called germline gene at one end, perhaps through a read error. The genes are TRBV20-1 and TRBJ1-3; 8 nucleotides match TRBD1. This CDR3 region has 16 residues. The germline gives CDR1 DFQATT, CDR2 SNEGSKA (reference sequence). The CDR3 nucleotides are TGCACTGCTAGAGATCGGACAGGGAGTCATGGAAACACCATATATTTT. Translated, it gives CTARDRTGSHGNTIYF.

The V and J genes are TRBV11-2 and TRBJ2-3; D tentatively reads TRBD1 or TRBD2 (6 bases each). V was cut by 5 bases and J by 6 bases, with 15 bases left in between. Germline CDR1 SGHAT, CDR2 FQNNGV. The CDR3 loop spans 14 amino acids. CDR3 residues: CASSLRGPVDTQYF. The DNA of the CDR3 is TGTGCCAGCAGCCTCCGGGGGCCCGTGGATACGCAGTATTTT.

This clonotype has just one count. The CDR3 does not close with the conserved phenylalanine or tryptophan, likely indicating a read error. The chain joins TRBV29-1 to TRBJ1-2, with no clear D. The CDR3 is made up of 13 amino acids. The germline V gene has CDR1 SQVTM and CDR2 ANQGSEA. V lost 5 bases and J 2 bases, leaving 12 bases between the germline ends. Written as DNA, the CDR3 is TGCAGCGTTCGCGCTGAGGAAAACTATGGCTACACCCTC. Amino acids: CSVRAEENYGYTL.

For this clonotype: A much larger clone is a single base away; this may be a read error. The chain joins TRBV11-2 to TRBJ2-1, with D perhaps matching TRBD2 (5 bases). The CDR3 sequence is 16 residues long. Per the germline V gene, CDR1 is SGHAT and CDR2 is FQNNGV. The CDR3: CASSSLLVGSYNGQFF. The DNA for the CDR3 is TGTGCCAGCAGCTCTTTACTAGTGGGCTCCTACAATGGGCAGTTCTTC.

The chain carries TRBV5-1 and TRBJ1-2, with 7 bases aligning to TRBD1. CDR3 length: 14 residues. V lost 2 bases and J lost 7; bases outside the gene matches: 8. Germline lookup yields CDR1 SGHRS and CDR2 YFSETQ. The CDR3 coding sequence is TGCGCCAGCAGCTTAAGCAGGGGGGAAGGTGGCTACACCTTC. It encodes CASSLSRGEGGYTF.

V is TRBV5-1 and J is TRBJ2-5, with D possibly matching TRBD1 (6 bases). The better agreement between TRBJ2-1 and the DNA end casts doubt on the J call. The germline CDR1 and CDR2 sequences are SGHRS and YFSETQ. This CDR3 is 11 amino acids long. CDR3 in amino acids: CASSGDREQFF. CDR3 coding DNA: TGCGCCAGCAGCGGAGACAGGGAGCAGTTCTTC.

There are a few counts of this clonotype. J is TRBJ2-1 and V is TRBV5-1; weak D call: TRBD2 (5 bases). CDR1 is SGHRS and CDR2 is YFSETQ in the germline V gene. The CDR3 length is 13 residues. V gave up 5 bases and J gave up 3 bases, with 9 bases separating them. Here the CDR3 DNA reads TGCGCCAGCAGGACGGGAATCTACAATGAGCAGTTCTTC. It codes for CASRTGIYNEQFF. Drawing the rest from reference TRBV5-1 and TRBJ2-1, the complete variable domain is KAGVTQTPRYLIKTRGQQVTLSCSPISGHRSVSWYQQTPGQGLQFLFEYFSETQRNKGNFPGRFSGRQFSNSRSEMNVSTLELGDSALYLCASRTGIYNEQFFGPGTRLTVL.

The V and J genes are TRBV20-1 and TRBJ2-7; 12 nucleotides align to TRBD2. CDR3 length equals 15 residues. J gave up 4 bases and V 3 bases, and 7 bases lay outside the gene matches. Germline V lookup: CDR1 DFQATT, CDR2 SNEGSKA (reference sequence). CDR3 sequence (DNA): TGCAGTGCTAGTAGTCTAGCGGGAGGGCAATACGAGCAGTACTTC. The encoded protein is CSASSLAGGQYEQYF.

The J gene is TRBJ2-1, the V gene TRBV9, with 8 bases identical to TRBD2. The length of the CDR3 is 18 residues. V dropped 3 bases and J dropped 0; count of bases not matched to a gene: 11. CDR1 and CDR2 (germline): SGDLS, YYNGEE. The CDR3 DNA sequence: TGTGCCAGCAGCGGTGGACTAGCAGGAGGGAGCTCCTACAATGAGCAGTTCTTC. Amino acids: CASSGGLAGGSSYNEQFF.

The genes are TRBV3-1 and TRBJ2-3; the match to TRBD1 covers 8 bases. The DNA end is a closer match to TRBJ1-5, so the J assignment may be wrong. The CDR3 loop spans 15 amino acids. Per germline, CDR1 LGHDT and CDR2 YNNKEL (reference sequence). The CDR3 spells CASSQEGTGTDTQHF. CDR3 nucleotides: TGTGCCAGCAGCCAAGAAGGGACAGGCACAGATACGCAGCATTTT.

This clonotype was seen only a few times. The rearrangement joins TRBV28 to TRBJ1-5; D perhaps matches TRBD1 (6 bases). Trimming pared 8 bases from V and 5 bases from J, leaving 16 bases between. CDR3 length equals 14 residues. The germline V gene encodes CDR1 MDHEN and CDR2 SYDVKM. CDR3 residues: CASGGRGVDQPQHF. The CDR3 nucleotides read TGTGCCAGCGGGGGGAGGGGGGTCGATCAGCCCCAGCATTTT.

This clonotype was detected a few times. The chain carries TRBV27 and TRBJ2-2, with 12 bases matching TRBD2. Germline V gene sequence: CDR1 MNHEY, CDR2 SMNVEV (reference sequence). The CDR3 runs to 14 residues. V lost 6 bases, J lost 4 bases, and 0 bases stayed unmatched. The CDR3 region has the DNA TGTGCCAGCAGGGGACTAGCGGGCACCGGGGAGCTGTTTTTT. Amino acids: CASRGLAGTGELFF.

V gene TRBV7-2 combines with J gene TRBJ2-4, with D tentatively TRBD1 (7 bases). The CDR3 consists of 17 residues. Germline V gene sequence: CDR1 SGHTA, CDR2 FQGNSA. Trimming cost V 1 base and J 2 bases, with 15 bases left between them. The DNA of the CDR3 is TGTGCCAGCAGCTTAGAGTGGAGGGGGCGAACCAAAAACATTCAGTACTTC. This codes for CASSLEWRGRTKNIQYF.

This clonotype was seen a few times. The gene calls are TRBV2 and TRBJ2-5; no clear D gene. The J call could be wrong; TRBJ2-1 is a better fit for the DNA end. CDR1 is SNHLY and CDR2 is FYNNEI in the germline V gene. The length of the CDR3 is 12 residues. The CDR3 loop is CASSESGNEQFF. The CDR3 nucleotides read TGTGCCAGCAGTGAATCAGGTAATGAGCAGTTCTTC.

J is TRBJ2-5 and V is TRBV29-1; tentatively, D is TRBD1 or TRBD2 (5 bases each). This CDR3 comprises 12 residues. Trimming took off 4 bases at V and 3 bases at J, with 9 bases between the two ends. CDR1 is SQVTM, CDR2 ANQGSEA, per germline. The CDR3 region has the DNA TGCAGCGTTGGGGACGACGAAGAGACCCAGTACTTC. Protein sequence: CSVGDDEETQYF.